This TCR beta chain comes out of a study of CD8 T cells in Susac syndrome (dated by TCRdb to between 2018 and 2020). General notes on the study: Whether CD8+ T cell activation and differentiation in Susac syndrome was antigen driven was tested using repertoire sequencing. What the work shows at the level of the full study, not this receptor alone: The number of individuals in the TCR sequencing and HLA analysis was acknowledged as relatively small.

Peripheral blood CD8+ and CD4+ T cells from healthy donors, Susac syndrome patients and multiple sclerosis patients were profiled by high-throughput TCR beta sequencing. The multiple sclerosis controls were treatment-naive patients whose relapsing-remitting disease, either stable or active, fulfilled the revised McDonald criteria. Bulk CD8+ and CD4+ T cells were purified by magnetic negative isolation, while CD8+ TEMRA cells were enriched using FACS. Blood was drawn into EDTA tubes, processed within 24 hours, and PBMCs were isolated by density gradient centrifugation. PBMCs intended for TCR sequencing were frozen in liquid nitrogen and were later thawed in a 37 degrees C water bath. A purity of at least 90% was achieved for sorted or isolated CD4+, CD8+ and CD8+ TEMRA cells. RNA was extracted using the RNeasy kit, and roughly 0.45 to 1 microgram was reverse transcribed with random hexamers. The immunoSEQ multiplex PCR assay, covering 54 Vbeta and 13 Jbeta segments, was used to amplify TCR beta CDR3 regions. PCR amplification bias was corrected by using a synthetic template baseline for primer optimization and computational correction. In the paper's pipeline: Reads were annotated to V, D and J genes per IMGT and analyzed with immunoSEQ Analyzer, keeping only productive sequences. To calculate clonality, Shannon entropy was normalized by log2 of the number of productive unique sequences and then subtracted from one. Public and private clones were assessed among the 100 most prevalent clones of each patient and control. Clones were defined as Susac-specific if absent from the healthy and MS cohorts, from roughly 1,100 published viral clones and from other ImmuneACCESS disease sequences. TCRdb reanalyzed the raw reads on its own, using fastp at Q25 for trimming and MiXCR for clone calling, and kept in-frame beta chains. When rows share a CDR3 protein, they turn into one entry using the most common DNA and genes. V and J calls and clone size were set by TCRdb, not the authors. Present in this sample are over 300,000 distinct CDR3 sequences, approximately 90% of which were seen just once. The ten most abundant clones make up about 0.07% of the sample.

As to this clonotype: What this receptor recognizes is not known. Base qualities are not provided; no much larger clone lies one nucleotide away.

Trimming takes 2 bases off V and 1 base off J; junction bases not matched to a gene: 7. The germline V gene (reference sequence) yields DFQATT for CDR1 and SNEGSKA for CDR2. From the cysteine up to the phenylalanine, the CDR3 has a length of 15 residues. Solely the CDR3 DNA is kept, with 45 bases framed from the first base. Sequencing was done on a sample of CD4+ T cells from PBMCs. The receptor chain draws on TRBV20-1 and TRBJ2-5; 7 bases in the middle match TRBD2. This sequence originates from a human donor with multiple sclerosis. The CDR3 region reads CSARPWTRRQETQYF. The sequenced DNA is TGCAGTGCTAGACCGTGGACTAGGCGCCAAGAGACCCAGTACTTC.